This TCR beta chain is drawn from a study of T cells in localized non-small cell lung cancer. Generated by immunoSEQ multiplex PCR, the TCRdb table keeps only in-frame clones and is missing some. The sample yields roughly 30,000 clones, around 90% seen once. This clone has more than one count but fewer than ten. Trimming left V 2 bases short and J 10 bases short, with 14 bases between. The CDR3 consists of 13 residues. In germline, CDR1 is SEHNR, CDR2 FQNEAQ (reference sequence). This material consisted of peripheral blood mononuclear cells, taken before any cancer treatment. The gene calls are TRBV7-9 and TRBJ1-1; possible D gene TRBD1, 5 bases. The TCR was taken from a woman between 35 and 70 years old with stage III lung adenocarcinoma. The CDR3 region has the DNA TGTGCCAGCAGCTTACATGCTTCGGGGGGAGCTTTCTTT. Its protein is CASSLHASGGAFF.